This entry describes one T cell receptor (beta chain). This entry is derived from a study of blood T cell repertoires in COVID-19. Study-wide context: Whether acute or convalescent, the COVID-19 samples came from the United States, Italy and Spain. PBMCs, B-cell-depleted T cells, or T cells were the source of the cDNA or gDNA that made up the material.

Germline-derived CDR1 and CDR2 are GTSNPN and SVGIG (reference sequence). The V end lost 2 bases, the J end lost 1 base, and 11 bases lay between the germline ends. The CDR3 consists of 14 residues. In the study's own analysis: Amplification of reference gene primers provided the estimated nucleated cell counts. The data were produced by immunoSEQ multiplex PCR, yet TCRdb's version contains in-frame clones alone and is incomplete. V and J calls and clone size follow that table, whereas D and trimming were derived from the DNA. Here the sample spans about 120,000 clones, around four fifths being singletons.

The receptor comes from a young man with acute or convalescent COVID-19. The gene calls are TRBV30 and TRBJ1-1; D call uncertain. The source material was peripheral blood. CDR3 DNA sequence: TGTGCCTGGAGTCCCAGCGGGTGGAACACTGAAGCTTTCTTT. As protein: CAWSPSGWNTEAFF.